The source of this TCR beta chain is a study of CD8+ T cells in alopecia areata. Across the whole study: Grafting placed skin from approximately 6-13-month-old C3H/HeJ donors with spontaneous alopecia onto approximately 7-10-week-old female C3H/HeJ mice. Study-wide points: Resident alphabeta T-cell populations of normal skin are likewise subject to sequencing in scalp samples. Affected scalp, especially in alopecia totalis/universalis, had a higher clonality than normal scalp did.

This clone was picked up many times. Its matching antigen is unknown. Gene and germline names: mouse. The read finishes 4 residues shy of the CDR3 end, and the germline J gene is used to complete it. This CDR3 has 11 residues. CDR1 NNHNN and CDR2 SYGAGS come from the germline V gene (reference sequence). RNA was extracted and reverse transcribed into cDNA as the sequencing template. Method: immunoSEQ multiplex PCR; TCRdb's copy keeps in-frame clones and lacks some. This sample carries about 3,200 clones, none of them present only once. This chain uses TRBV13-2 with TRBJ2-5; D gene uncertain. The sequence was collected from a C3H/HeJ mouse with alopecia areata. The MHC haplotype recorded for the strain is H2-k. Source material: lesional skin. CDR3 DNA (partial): TGTGCCAGCGGTGATTGGGAC. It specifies CASGDWD. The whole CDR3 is CASGDWDTQYF.